The clone carrying this TCR beta chain was picked up a small number of times. Its specificity is not known. The data are from a study of CD8 T cells in ankylosing spondylitis. Broader study findings: A TCR beta motif of eight highly homologous variants appeared characteristic of ankylosing spondylitis blood. In ankylosing spondylitis patients, matched synovial fluid reportedly showed significant enrichment of disease-linked clones. The authors found the disease-linked clones to be CD8+ and relatively rare in peripheral blood.

CDR3 length: 15 residues. V was trimmed by 7 bases and J by 9 bases, leaving 19 bases between them. Germline V gene sequence: CDR1 MDHEN, CDR2 SYDVKM. Construction of TCR beta libraries was performed using quantitative 5'-RACE with molecular barcodes. TCRdb called the 5' RACE reads again in MiXCR, with one record for every CDR3 protein. The sample yields about 400,000 distinct CDR3 sequences, roughly 20% seen once. The chain couples TRBV28 to TRBJ1-6, with a possible D match to TRBD1 (5 bases). This TCR was sampled from a male donor with ankylosing spondylitis or in good health (not recorded which). The sequencing input was blood, either unsorted or a sorted T cell fraction (not recorded which). CDR3 DNA sequence: TGTGCCAGCACCCTCGGGGCAGGGCGCGGTTCACCCCTCCACTTT. As protein: CASTLGAGRGSPLHF.